Following are 13 T cell receptor beta chains from one sample sequenced in a study of blood T cells in healthy people across ages. A J-beta primer mix and a sample-barcoded 5' primer were used in a second PCR of about 7 to 12 cycles. TCRdb analysed the 5' RACE reads with MiXCR anew, one entry per CDR3 protein. In the table there are approximately 1.5 million distinct CDR3 sequences, approximately 43% of which are singletons. Specimen: blood. The receptors derive from a woman younger than 30 in good health.

This chain links TRBV4-2 with TRBJ2-2; unclear D gene. V was trimmed by 3 bases and J by 6 bases, leaving 14 bases between them. Germline loops: CDR1 LGHNA, CDR2 YNFKEQ. The CDR3 is 15 amino acids. In nucleotides, the CDR3 is TGTGCCAGCAGCCAGGACCGAGTTGATGCCGGGGAGCTGTTTTTT. This sequence encodes CASSQDRVDAGELFF.

In its sample, this clonotype was seen a few times. The gene calls are TRBV12-3 or TRBV12-4 and TRBJ1-2; no clear D gene. The V end was cut by 3 bases, the J end by 4 bases, with 9 bases between. The CDR3 length is 13 residues. The CDR3 loop reads CASSLWVAYGYTF. In DNA, the CDR3 is TGTGCCAGCAGTTTGTGGGTTGCCTATGGCTACACCTTC.

This clonotype showed up just a few times. In nucleotides, the CDR3 is TGCGCCAGCAGTCAATCTACGGGGAGGGGGATCCACAATGAGCAGTTCTTC. Encoded protein: CASSQSTGRGIHNEQFF. This rearrangement joins TRBV23-1 to TRBJ2-1, with TRBD2 as a possible D gene (7 bases). TRBV23-1 carries the ORF label, with uncertain function. The V gene lost 0 bases and the J gene lost 5 bases, with 17 bases spanning the gap. The CDR3 contains 17 residues.

The V call is TRBV28, the J call TRBJ2-7; TRBD1 matches at 7 bases. Germline loops: CDR1 MDHEN, CDR2 SYDVKM. CDR3 length equals 15 residues. The junction had 11 bases not matched to a gene; V was cut back by 9 bases and J by 0 bases. The CDR3 is CASHSRDRGSYEQYF. Written as DNA, the CDR3 is TGTGCCAGTCATTCCCGGGACAGAGGCTCCTACGAGCAGTACTTC. The full variable domain, completed using reference TRBV28 and TRBJ2-7, is DVKVTQSSRYLVKRTGEKVFLECVQDMDHENMFWYRQDPGLGLRLIYFSYDVKMKEKGDIPEGYSVSREKKERFSLILESASTNQTSMYLCASHSRDRGSYEQYFGPGTRLTVT.

The rearrangement links TRBV12-3 or TRBV12-4 to TRBJ2-1; TRBD1 agrees at 7 bases. The V and J ends lost 6 bases and 10 bases, in that order; junction bases with no gene match: 12. This CDR3 contains 14 residues. The CDR3 coding sequence is TGTGCCAGCAGCTCACAGGGGAAGGGATACGAGCAGTTCTTC. Its protein is CASSSQGKGYEQFF.

This clonotype showed up just a few times. This rearrangement joins TRBV7-2 to TRBJ2-7, with 11 bases fitting TRBD2. The CDR3 length is 14 residues. The junction had 2 bases not matched to a gene; V was cut back by 1 base and J by 6 bases. Germline V gene sequence: CDR1 SGHTA, CDR2 FQGNSA. The CDR3 loop is CASSLDGLAGEQYF. The CDR3 DNA follows: TGTGCCAGCAGCTTAGATGGACTAGCGGGCGAGCAGTACTTC.

This rearrangement joins TRBV27 to TRBJ2-3; the D gene is possibly TRBD1 (6 bases). Germline V gives CDR1 MNHEY, CDR2 SMNVEV (reference sequence). CDR3 length: 14 residues. Trimming took 2 bases from V and 6 from J, leaving 12 bases between them. The CDR3 here is CASSLVWGQDTQYF. The CDR3 DNA reads TGTGCCAGCAGTTTAGTGTGGGGGCAGGATACGCAGTATTTT.

This clonotype has a handful of counts. This chain uses TRBV7-9 with TRBJ1-6, with 9 nucleotides matching TRBD1. The V and J ends lost 5 bases and 9 bases, in that order; junction bases with no gene match: 11. Per the germline V gene, CDR1 is SEHNR and CDR2 is FQNEAQ (reference sequence). The CDR3 runs to 16 residues. The CDR3 region is CASSKGTGYSTSPLHF. The CDR3 nucleotides are TGTGCCAGCAGCAAGGGGACAGGGTATTCTACTTCACCCCTCCACTTT.

This chain joins TRBV29-1 and TRBJ2-1, with unresolved D. The CDR3 has 12 amino acids. Germline loops: CDR1 SQVTM, CDR2 ANQGSEA. Trimming stripped 2 bases from V and 3 bases from J, with 5 bases between. The CDR3 nucleotides read TGCAGCGTTGAACTGAGCTACAATGAGCAGTTCTTC. This encodes CSVELSYNEQFF.

This clonotype was found many times. The chain is built from TRBV12-3 or TRBV12-4 and TRBJ1-2; D is undetermined. The germline V and J ends were trimmed by 3 bases and 4 bases, with 6 bases remaining between them. The CDR3 consists of 12 residues. The CDR3 spells CASSFWGYGYTF. Written as DNA, the CDR3 is TGTGCCAGCAGTTTTTGGGGCTATGGCTACACCTTC.

The chain joins TRBV11-2 to TRBJ1-1; D may be TRBD1 (6 bases). This CDR3 comprises 17 residues. Germline V gene sequence: CDR1 SGHAT, CDR2 FQNNGV. Trimming stripped 1 base from V and 1 base from J, with 16 bases between. The CDR3 reads CASSLGDRLSGNTEAFF. For the CDR3, the DNA is TGTGCCAGCAGCTTAGGTGACAGGTTGAGTGGGAACACTGAAGCTTTCTTT.

This sequence joins TRBV20-1 and TRBJ2-7; D gene uncertain. Germline CDR1 and CDR2: DFQATT and SNEGSKA (reference sequence). V dropped 6 bases and J dropped 5 bases, with 14 bases sitting between them. This CDR3 contains 12 residues. CDR3 loop: CSAADGRNEQYF. The CDR3 nucleotides are TGCAGTGCGGCTGATGGGCGGAACGAGCAGTACTTC.

This chain links TRBV20-1 with TRBJ1-4; no clear D. The CDR3 spans 12 residues. Trimming removed 5 bases at V and 10 bases at J, with 14 bases between. The germline CDR1 and CDR2 sequences are DFQATT and SNEGSKA (reference sequence). The CDR3 reads CSASGGGGKLFF. The DNA of the CDR3 is TGCAGTGCTTCGGGAGGCGGCGGAAAACTGTTTTTT.